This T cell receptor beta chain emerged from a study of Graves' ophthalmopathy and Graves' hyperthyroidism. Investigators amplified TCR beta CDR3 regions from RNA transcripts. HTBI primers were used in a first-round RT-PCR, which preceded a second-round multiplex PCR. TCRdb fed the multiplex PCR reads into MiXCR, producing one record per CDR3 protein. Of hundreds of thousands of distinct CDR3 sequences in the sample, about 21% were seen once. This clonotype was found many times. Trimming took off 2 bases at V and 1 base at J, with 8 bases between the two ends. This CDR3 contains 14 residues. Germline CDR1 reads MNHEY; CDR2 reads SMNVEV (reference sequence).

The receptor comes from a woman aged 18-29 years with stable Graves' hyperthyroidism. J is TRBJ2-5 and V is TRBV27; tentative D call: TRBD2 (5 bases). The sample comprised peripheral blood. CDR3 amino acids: CASSLKGVQETQYF. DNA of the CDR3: TGTGCCAGCAGTTTAAAGGGAGTCCAAGAGACCCAGTACTTC.